The 27 T cell receptor beta chains listed next were all sequenced from one sample in a study of CD8 T cells in Susac syndrome. The authors reverse transcribed roughly 0.5 to 1 ug RNA with random hexamers. TCRdb used MiXCR to reprocess the immunoSEQ multiplex PCR reads, holding one entry per CDR3 protein. The table includes about 190,000 distinct CDR3 sequences, roughly 94% detected once. The sample comprised CD8+ T cells from PBMCs. The receptor source for this set is a human donor with Susac syndrome.

The chain carries TRBV9 and TRBJ2-2; 7 positions match TRBD2. The V segment lost 3 bases and the J segment 6 bases; nucleotides outside the gene matches: 11. This CDR3 has 16 amino acids. The germline CDR1 and CDR2 sequences are SGDLS and YYNGEE. CDR3 amino acids: CASSALGAGAAGELFF. The CDR3 DNA follows: TGTGCCAGCAGCGCCCTCGGGGCGGGAGCGGCCGGGGAGCTGTTTTTT.

This clonotype has a single count. The gene calls are TRBV20-1 and TRBJ2-7, with D unclear. The CDR3 is made up of 15 amino acids. Germline CDR1 DFQATT, CDR2 SNEGSKA (reference sequence). V was trimmed by 5 bases and J by 2 bases, leaving 19 bases between them. CDR3 in amino acids: CSADHLHRSTYEQYF. The CDR3 DNA reads TGCAGTGCTGACCACCTACATCGCAGTACCTACGAGCAGTACTTC.

The CDR3 DNA sequence: TGTGCCAGCAGTGAGGGGGACGGAGCTAACTATGGCTACACCTTC. This sequence encodes CASSEGDGANYGYTF. The rearrangement links TRBV2 to TRBJ1-2; possible D gene TRBD1, 5 bases. CDR3 size: 15 residues. Trimming left V 3 bases short and J 0 bases short, with 11 bases between. Looked up from germline, CDR1 is SNHLY and CDR2 is FYNNEI.

The gene calls are TRBV20-1 and TRBJ2-7; D ambiguous. The CDR3 covers 13 residues. V lost 6 bases, J lost 0 bases, and 12 bases lay in between. From germline, CDR1 is DFQATT and CDR2 SNEGSKA (reference sequence). The CDR3 region has the DNA TGCAGTGCCCCGGACCTGAGCTCCTACGAGCAGTACTTC. Amino acids: CSAPDLSSYEQYF.

The V call is TRBV23-1, the J call TRBJ2-1, with D maybe TRBD1 (5 bases). TRBV23-1 is designated an ORF whose function remains uncertain. V was cut by 0 bases and J by 0 bases, with 9 bases left in between. This CDR3 contains 16 residues. CDR3 in DNA: TGCGCCAGCAGTCAATCGGGGCGAAGCTCCTACAATGAGCAGTTCTTC. Residues: CASSQSGRSSYNEQFF.

About this clonotype: The junction does not match germline at one end; this may be a read error. The chain links TRBV5-4 to TRBJ2-7; TRBD1 agrees at 7 bases. There are 14 residues in the CDR3. Germline V gene sequence: CDR1 SGHNT, CDR2 YYREEE (reference sequence). For the CDR3, the DNA is TGTGCCAGCACCTTGTGGGACAGTCCCTACGAGCAGTACTTC. It yields the protein CASTLWDSPYEQYF.

The J gene is TRBJ1-6, the V gene TRBV4-1; TRBD1 matches 9 bases. J gave up 10 bases and V 3 bases, and 7 bases lay outside the gene matches. Germline V lookup: CDR1 MGHRA, CDR2 YSYEKL. This CDR3 is built from 15 residues. Here the CDR3 DNA reads TGCGCCAGCAGCCAGCAACAGGGGGCGCGGTCACCCCTCCACTTT. As protein: CASSQQQGARSPLHF.

The CDR3 loop is CASSHGTGGNGYTF. The DNA of the CDR3 is TGCGCCAGCAGCCATGGAACAGGGGGCAACGGCTACACCTTC. The chain uses TRBV4-1 and TRBJ1-2; 9 bases line up with TRBD1. The V gene's germline CDR1 is MGHRA and CDR2 YSYEKL. The CDR3 is 14 residues long. After removal of 3 bases from V and 8 bases from J, the junction contained 7 bases not matched to a gene.

V is TRBV5-1 and J is TRBJ2-7, with D perhaps being TRBD1 or TRBD2 (6 bases each). The V end was cut by 5 bases, the J end by 6 bases, with 18 bases between. The germline CDR1 and CDR2 sequences are SGHRS and YFSETQ. The length of the CDR3 is 14 residues. Here the CDR3 DNA reads TGCGCCAGCAGGCTGGCGGGGCAGGGGCTCGAGCAGTACTTC. Translation gives CASRLAGQGLEQYF.

This chain links TRBV28 with TRBJ1-1; D is ambiguous. Germline assignment: CDR1 MDHEN and CDR2 SYDVKM. The CDR3 runs to 14 residues. V lost 6 bases and J lost 6, with 17 bases in between. The CDR3 nucleotides read TGTGCCAGCAGGGCAGGCCCCCTCAAACCTGAAGCTTTCTTT. It translates to CASRAGPLKPEAFF.

The rearrangement uses TRBV29-1 and TRBJ2-7, with TRBD2 as a possible D gene (6 bases). The germline V gene encodes CDR1 SQVTM and CDR2 ANQGSEA. Trimming cost V 6 bases and J 1 base, with 7 bases left between them. The CDR3 contains 11 residues. The CDR3 reads CSVGRSYEQYF. In DNA, the CDR3 is TGCAGCGTCGGGAGATCCTACGAGCAGTACTTC.

V usage is TRBV7-3 and J usage is TRBJ2-1; D may be TRBD2 (5 bases). Germline V gene data show CDR1 as SGHTA and CDR2 as FQGTGA. The V end lost 3 bases, the J end lost 6 bases, and 12 bases lay between the germline ends. This CDR3 is 14 amino acids long. In DNA form, the CDR3 reads TGTGCCAGCAGCTTGGACGGGATTAGCAATGAGCAGTTCTTC. It specifies CASSLDGISNEQFF.

V usage is TRBV9 and J usage is TRBJ2-5, with 9 bases matching TRBD1. The V gene's germline CDR1 is SGDLS and CDR2 YYNGEE. V lost 4 bases to trimming and J lost 4 bases; unmatched junction nucleotides: 5. The CDR3 sequence is 14 residues long. The CDR3 coding sequence is TGTGCCAGCAGCCCTTGGACAGGGGTAGAGACCCAGTACTTC. Residues: CASSPWTGVETQYF.

The chain has TRBV12-3 or TRBV12-4 and TRBJ1-5; 9 bases match TRBD1. The CDR3 extends over 14 amino acids. V shed 7 bases and J 7 bases; nucleotides not matched to a gene: 8. CDR3 in DNA: TGTGCCAGCACCTCGGGACAGGGTGCCCAGCCCCAGCATTTT. It encodes CASTSGQGAQPQHF.

V usage is TRBV20-1 and J usage is TRBJ1-1; TRBD1 is a possible D gene (5 bases). Germline loops: CDR1 DFQATT, CDR2 SNEGSKA (reference sequence). The CDR3 has 14 residues. V was trimmed by 4 bases and J by 0 bases, leaving 12 bases between them. Here the CDR3 DNA reads TGCAGTGCTACCGGGGACTTCATGAACACTGAAGCTTTCTTT. Residues: CSATGDFMNTEAFF.

This chain uses TRBV5-1 with TRBJ2-1, with 7 bases identical to TRBD2. The CDR3 is 14 amino acids. V trimming: 3 bases; J trimming: 8 bases; junction bases outside the gene matches: 8. The germline gives CDR1 SGHRS, CDR2 YFSETQ. The CDR3, as DNA: TGCGCCAGCAGCTCCGGGACTATGGGCTATGAGCAGTTCTTC. Translation: CASSSGTMGYEQFF. Full variable domain (rest looked up from reference TRBV5-1 and TRBJ2-1): KAGVTQTPRYLIKTRGQQVTLSCSPISGHRSVSWYQQTPGQGLQFLFEYFSETQRNKGNFPGRFSGRQFSNSRSEMNVSTLELGDSALYLCASSSGTMGYEQFFGPGTRLTVL.

V gene TRBV19 combines with J gene TRBJ2-1; D is possibly TRBD2 (6 bases). V was shortened by 3 bases and J by 0 bases, with 12 bases between the two germline ends. This CDR3 region has 16 residues. CDR1 and CDR2 from the germline V gene are LNHDA and SQIVND (reference sequence). The CDR3 coding sequence is TGTGCCAGTAGTATCAACGGGGGAAGCTCCTACAATGAGCAGTTCTTC. It codes for CASSINGGSSYNEQFF.

The chain is built from TRBV2 and TRBJ1-6; D gene unclear. The V and J ends lost 1 base and 3 bases respectively, with 4 bases between them. This CDR3 has 14 amino acids. Looked up from germline, CDR1 is SNHLY and CDR2 is FYNNEI. CDR3 in DNA: TGTGCCAGCAGTGAAGAACGCTATAATTCACCCCTCCACTTT. Its translation: CASSEERYNSPLHF.

CDR3 residues: CASSQEKRGGGYEQYF. CDR3 nucleotides: TGCGCCAGCAGCCAAGAGAAAAGAGGGGGAGGCTACGAGCAGTACTTC. V usage is TRBV4-1 and J usage is TRBJ2-7, with D perhaps assigned TRBD1 or TRBD2 (6 bases each). The CDR3 extends over 16 amino acids. The germline V gene has CDR1 MGHRA and CDR2 YSYEKL. Trimming shortened V by 0 bases and J by 3 bases, and 15 bases separated the two germline ends.

This clonotype was seen a single time. This rearrangement joins TRBV29-1 to TRBJ1-1; TRBD1 is a possible D gene (6 bases). The CDR3 totals 15 residues. CDR1 is SQVTM and CDR2 is ANQGSEA in the germline V gene. The V gene lost 1 base and the J gene lost 5 bases, with 17 bases spanning the gap. The CDR3 region is CSVEGDGGLRTEAFF. DNA for the CDR3: TGCAGCGTTGAAGGGGACGGGGGCTTGAGGACTGAAGCTTTCTTT.

V usage is TRBV12-3 or TRBV12-4 and J usage is TRBJ2-1; TRBD2 agrees at 11 bases. Unmatched junction bases numbered 4, after V lost 5 bases and J lost 4 bases. CDR3 length equals 15 residues. The CDR3 coding sequence is TGTGCCAGCAGTCAACTAGCGGGAGAGTACAATGAGCAGTTCTTC. Protein: CASSQLAGEYNEQFF.

The genes are TRBV19 and TRBJ2-3; TRBD2 matches at 10 bases. CDR3 length: 15 amino acids. The ends lost 3 bases at V and 4 bases at J; junction bases unmatched: 4. CDR1 and CDR2 from the germline V gene are LNHDA and SQIVND (reference sequence). The CDR3 DNA is TGTGCCAGTAGTATGCAAGCGGGGGGGCCAGATACGCAGTATTTT. As protein: CASSMQAGGPDTQYF.

CDR3 nucleotides: TGTGCCAGCAGCCAAGACAGTTACTATGGCTACACCTTC. Encoded protein: CASSQDSYYGYTF. The chain couples TRBV3-1 to TRBJ1-2; D remains unclear. CDR3 size: 13 residues. Germline CDR1 LGHDT, CDR2 YNNKEL (reference sequence). Trimming shortened V by 0 bases and J by 3 bases, and 5 bases separated the two germline ends. The whole variable domain, filled in from reference TRBV3-1 and TRBJ1-2, reads DTAVSQTPKYLVTQMGNDKSIKCEQNLGHDTMYWYKQDSKKFLKIMFSYNNKELIINETVPNRFSPKSPDKAHLNLHINSLELGDSAVYFCASSQDSYYGYTFGSGTRLTVV.

The chain has TRBV13 and TRBJ2-1; 8 positions match TRBD2. The CDR3 covers 13 residues. Germline-derived CDR1 and CDR2 are PRHDT and FYEKMQ (reference sequence). V was pared by 11 bases and J by 8 bases, with 11 bases of the junction left unmatched. The CDR3 protein is CAVASGSLDEQFF. The CDR3, as DNA: TGTGCCGTAGCCAGCGGGAGTCTCGATGAGCAGTTCTTC.

This clonotype appeared a few times. The chain employs TRBV27 and TRBJ1-5, with D unresolved. The germline V and J ends were trimmed by 8 bases and 1 base, with 15 bases remaining between them. The CDR3 has 15 amino acids. Germline assignment: CDR1 MNHEY and CDR2 SMNVEV (reference sequence). The CDR3 reads CASSPGGGSNQPQHF. CDR3 nucleotides: TGTGCCAGCTCTCCGGGAGGAGGGAGCAATCAGCCCCAGCATTTT.

The chain joins TRBV20-1 to TRBJ1-5; TRBD1 might be the D (6 bases). Germline V gives CDR1 DFQATT, CDR2 SNEGSKA (reference sequence). V was cut by 3 bases and J by 5 bases, with 14 bases left in between. The CDR3 is 14 residues long. The CDR3 region is CSASAQGWDQPQHF. The DNA for the CDR3 is TGCAGTGCTAGCGCCCAGGGGTGGGATCAGCCCCAGCATTTT.

The chain combines TRBV5-1 with TRBJ2-1, with 12 bases matching TRBD2. Trimming cost V 0 bases and J 7 bases; bases outside gene matches: 5. This CDR3 has 16 amino acids. The V gene's germline CDR1 is SGHRS and CDR2 YFSETQ. The CDR3 reads CASSLEASGGGNEQFF. The CDR3 DNA reads as TGCGCCAGCAGCTTGGAAGCTAGCGGGGGGGGGAATGAGCAGTTCTTC.